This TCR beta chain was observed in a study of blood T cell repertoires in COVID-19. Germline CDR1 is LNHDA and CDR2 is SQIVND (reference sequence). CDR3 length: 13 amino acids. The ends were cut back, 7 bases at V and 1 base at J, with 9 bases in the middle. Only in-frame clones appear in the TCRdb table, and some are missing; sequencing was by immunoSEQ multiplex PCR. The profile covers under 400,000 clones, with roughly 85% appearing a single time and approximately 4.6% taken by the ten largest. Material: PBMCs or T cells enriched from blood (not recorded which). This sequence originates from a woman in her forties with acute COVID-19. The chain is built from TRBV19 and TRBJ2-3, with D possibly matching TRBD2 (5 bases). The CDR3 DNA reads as TGTGCCAGTATGCGGGCAGGCACAGATACGCAGTATTTT. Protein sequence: CASMRAGTDTQYF.